This T cell receptor beta chain is from a study of CD8+ T cells in alopecia areata. Study in general: The drug, oral tofacitinib, was given to treated patients at 5 to 10 mg twice daily.

Germline CDR1 is SGHTA and CDR2 is FQGTGA. V shed 2 bases and J shed 6 bases, with 14 bases lying between them. This CDR3 is built from 16 residues. As the sequencing template, cDNA was produced by extracting RNA and reverse transcribing it. Profiling relied on immunoSEQ multiplex PCR, and the TCRdb table lists in-frame clones only, not all of them. The sample has more than 9,000 clones; around 62% are singletons. Specimens obtained from alopecia areata patients comprised lesional scalp punch biopsies and peripheral blood. The clonotype comes from a human donor with alopecia areata. Sequencing used skin. The chain couples TRBV7-3 to TRBJ1-6; D unclear. Here the CDR3 DNA reads TGTGCCAGCAGCTTATACGGGAGGCAGTTTAATTCACCCCTCCACTTT. This gives the protein CASSLYGRQFNSPLHF.